The 14 T cell receptor beta chains reported below all come from one sample, sequenced in a study of cytotoxic CD8 clonotypes in ibrutinib-treated CLL. Profiling relied on immunoSEQ multiplex PCR, and the TCRdb table lists in-frame clones only, not all of them. The data contain roughly 60,000 clones, approximately 71% of them singletons. Sequencing was performed on PBMCs, taken after 12 months of ibrutinib treatment. The receptors come from a human donor with chronic lymphocytic leukemia.

V and J are TRBV7-6 and TRBJ1-4; the D is unclear. This CDR3 spans 11 amino acids. Germline lookup yields CDR1 SGHVS and CDR2 FNYEAQ. Trimming pared 3 bases from V and 5 bases from J, leaving 1 base between. The CDR3 here is CASSLNEKLFF. In DNA form, the CDR3 reads TGTGCCAGCAGCTTGAATGAAAAACTGTTTTTT.

The chain has TRBV7-2 and TRBJ2-3; TRBD1 matches 9 bases. V lost 6 bases to trimming and J lost 6 bases; unmatched junction nucleotides: 7. The CDR3 is made up of 14 amino acids. Germline lookup yields CDR1 SGHTA and CDR2 FQGNSA. CDR3 DNA sequence: TGTGCCAGCAGGACCGGGACAGGGACCGATACGCAGTATTTT. Translation gives CASRTGTGTDTQYF.

This rearrangement joins TRBV5-1 to TRBJ1-6; no definite D call. The CDR3 has 12 amino acids. From germline, CDR1 is SGHRS and CDR2 YFSETQ. Trimming removed 0 bases from V and 7 bases from J, with 2 bases in between. CDR3 DNA sequence: TGCGCCAGCAGCTTGGGGAATTCACCCCTCCACTTT. Its protein is CASSLGNSPLHF.

This clone was recorded a few times. The chain combines TRBV2 with TRBJ1-5; D possibly corresponds to TRBD1 (6 bases). The CDR3 spans 15 residues. Trimming took off 1 base at V and 3 bases at J, with 10 bases between the two ends. Per the germline V gene, CDR1 is SNHLY and CDR2 is FYNNEI. The CDR3 DNA reads as TGTGCCAGCAGTGAAGTCAGGGGCTCCAATCAGCCCCAGCATTTT. Its protein is CASSEVRGSNQPQHF.

The chain joins TRBV5-1 to TRBJ1-3; D is possibly TRBD1 (5 bases). Germline-derived CDR1 and CDR2 are SGHRS and YFSETQ. The CDR3 loop spans 14 amino acids. Trimming pared 4 bases from V and 4 bases from J, leaving 12 bases between. The CDR3 here is CASSPDSLGNTIYF. DNA of the CDR3: TGCGCCAGCAGCCCTGACAGCCTCGGAAACACCATATATTTT.

This clone was seen repeatedly, ten times or more. The rearrangement joins TRBV7-9 to TRBJ2-1, with D unresolved. The germline V and J ends were trimmed by 2 bases and 2 bases, with 10 bases remaining between them. The CDR3 runs 15 residues. CDR1 SEHNR and CDR2 FQNEAQ come from the germline V gene (reference sequence). In nucleotides, the CDR3 is TGTGCCAGCAGCTTACCGGACCGACCCTACAATGAGCAGTTCTTC. This encodes CASSLPDRPYNEQFF.

V gene TRBV28 combines with J gene TRBJ2-7; D is unclear. Germline CDR1 MDHEN, CDR2 SYDVKM. Trimming cost V 6 bases and J 0 bases, with 6 bases left between them. There are 12 residues in the CDR3. CDR3 sequence (DNA): TGTGCCAGCAGGCAGAGCTCCTACGAGCAGTACTTC. Protein: CASRQSSYEQYF.

The chain links TRBV19 to TRBJ1-2; D remains unclear. The CDR3 is made up of 12 amino acids. Germline-derived CDR1 and CDR2 are LNHDA and SQIVND (reference sequence). V lost 6 bases and J lost 2, with 7 bases in between. CDR3 in amino acids: CASREANYGYTF. CDR3 nucleotides: TGTGCCAGTAGAGAAGCAAACTATGGCTACACCTTC.

This clone was seen a few times. The chain joins TRBV28 to TRBJ2-7; TRBD1 aligns across 11 bases. CDR3 length equals 16 residues. V was pared by 5 bases and J by 5 bases, with 11 bases of the junction left unmatched. Germline lookup yields CDR1 MDHEN and CDR2 SYDVKM. The CDR3 reads CASSPPGTGGSNEQYF. DNA for the CDR3: TGTGCCAGCAGTCCTCCCGGGACAGGGGGGTCTAACGAGCAGTACTTC.

The J gene is TRBJ2-1, the V gene TRBV5-1, with 11 bases identical to TRBD2. This CDR3 spans 16 amino acids. V shed 5 bases, J shed 6 bases, and the junction held 10 bases outside the gene matches. CDR1 is SGHRS, CDR2 YFSETQ, per germline. CDR3 nucleotides: TGCGCCAGCAGAATCCGACTAGCGGGATTGTTCAATGAGCAGTTCTTC. Amino acids: CASRIRLAGLFNEQFF.

The DNA of the CDR3 is TGTGCCAGCAGCTCCGAATCCATTAAGAACACTGAAGCTTTCTTT. Translated, it gives CASSSESIKNTEAFF. The J gene is TRBJ1-1, the V gene TRBV6-6; D uncertain. Germline CDR1 MNHNY, CDR2 SVGAGI (reference sequence). The CDR3 covers 15 residues. The V and J ends lost 6 bases and 1 base respectively, with 15 bases between them.

Points on this clone: The same CDR3 arises from other DNA sequences in this sample as well. The chain is built from TRBV9 and TRBJ2-3, with D hard to call. Deletions cut 2 bases from V and 1 base from J, with 5 bases between. CDR3 length equals 13 residues. Per the germline V gene, CDR1 is SGDLS and CDR2 is YYNGEE. The CDR3 sequence: CASSVGGTDTQYF. Here the CDR3 DNA reads TGTGCCAGCAGCGTTGGCGGCACAGATACGCAGTATTTT.

This chain connects TRBV7-6 to TRBJ1-4, with D tentatively TRBD1 (6 bases). The germline V gene has CDR1 SGHVS and CDR2 FNYEAQ. Trimming took 4 bases from V and 0 from J, leaving 9 bases between them. This CDR3 region has 15 residues. The CDR3 sequence: CASSSTGATNEKLFF. The CDR3 bases are TGTGCCAGCAGCTCGACAGGTGCAACTAATGAAAAACTGTTTTTT.

The V gene is TRBV6-1, the J gene TRBJ1-5, with TRBD1 as a possible D gene (5 bases). The CDR3 sequence is 16 residues long. Trimming removed 0 bases at V and 1 base at J, with 10 bases between. Germline V lookup: CDR1 MNHNS, CDR2 SASEGT. The CDR3 loop reads CASSEAGGWSNQPQHF. CDR3 sequence (DNA): TGTGCCAGCAGTGAAGCCGGGGGTTGGAGCAATCAGCCCCAGCATTTT.